What follows are 17 T cell receptor beta chains derived from one specimen sequenced in a study of control samples from healthy donors and cancer patients. The protocol was immunoSEQ multiplex PCR, while the TCRdb copy is restricted to in-frame clones and leaves out a portion. The sample records roughly 130,000 clones, approximately 90% being singletons. The sample consisted of blood. These receptors originate from a man aged 18 to 29 in good health.

In DNA, the CDR3 is TGTGCCAGCAGCGATATGACTGAGACCCAGTACTTC. It yields the protein CASSDMTETQYF. This chain connects TRBV6-5 to TRBJ2-5; D is unresolved. Germline loops: CDR1 MNHEY, CDR2 SVGAGI. The V and J ends lost 6 bases and 5 bases respectively, with 10 bases between them. The length of the CDR3 is 12 residues.

V usage is TRBV5-1 and J usage is TRBJ1-1; D is ambiguous. The V end was cut by 2 bases, the J end by 3 bases, with 11 bases between. CDR3 length equals 14 residues. Germline loops: CDR1 SGHRS, CDR2 YFSETQ. The CDR3 loop is CASSLTGRDTEAFF. As DNA, the CDR3 is TGCGCCAGCAGCTTAACCGGGAGGGACACTGAAGCTTTCTTT.

V and J are TRBV16 and TRBJ2-7; D remains ambiguous. In germline, CDR1 is KGHSY, CDR2 FQNENV. The CDR3 loop spans 11 amino acids. Trimming took off 1 base at V and 6 bases at J, with 4 bases between the two ends. DNA of the CDR3: TGTGCCAGCAGCCAATTTAGCGAGCAGTACTTC. Translating gives CASSQFSEQYF.

The chain couples TRBV27 to TRBJ2-2; D is ambiguous. V lost 4 bases to trimming and J lost 2 bases, with 5 bases between them. The CDR3 is 13 residues long. CDR1 is MNHEY and CDR2 is SMNVEV in the germline V gene (reference sequence). In nucleotides, the CDR3 is TGTGCCAGCAGTTCTTACAACACCGGGGAGCTGTTTTTT. This gives the protein CASSSYNTGELFF.

V and J are TRBV2 and TRBJ2-1, with D maybe TRBD1 (5 bases). Germline values: CDR1 SNHLY, CDR2 FYNNEI. V was pared by 3 bases and J by 4 bases, with 10 bases between. The CDR3 length is 14 residues. CDR3 sequence (DNA): TGTGCCAGCAGTGATTGGGGCAGTTACAATGAGCAGTTCTTC. Translating gives CASSDWGSYNEQFF.

The chain employs TRBV27 and TRBJ1-2, with 8 bases matching TRBD1. Germline trimming cut 3 bases from V and 3 bases from J; bases unmatched to any gene: 15. Germline CDR1 reads MNHEY; CDR2 reads SMNVEV (reference sequence). The CDR3 loop spans 18 amino acids. The CDR3 loop reads CASSFQSNLAGGDYGYTF. As DNA, the CDR3 is TGTGCCAGCAGTTTTCAATCCAATTTGGCAGGGGGCGACTATGGCTACACCTTC.

This rearrangement joins TRBV30 to TRBJ1-5; D call uncertain. CDR1 and CDR2 (germline): GTSNPN, SVGIG (reference sequence). The germline V and J ends were trimmed by 0 bases and 2 bases, with 8 bases remaining between them. This CDR3 is 14 amino acids long. CDR3 protein: CAWSVVGGNQPQHF. CDR3 DNA sequence: TGTGCCTGGAGTGTGGTGGGCGGCAATCAGCCCCAGCATTTT.

For this clone: The junction departs from germline at one end; a sequencing error may be responsible. The genes are TRBV2 and TRBJ2-7, with TRBD1 matching 10 bases. The CDR3 consists of 12 residues. Per the germline V gene, CDR1 is SNHLY and CDR2 is FYNNEI. The CDR3: CASSEARTGGDF. In nucleotides, the CDR3 is TGTGCCAGCAGTGAAGCGAGGACAGGGGGTGACTTC.

The J gene is TRBJ2-1, the V gene TRBV4-1, with no clear D. The V gene's germline CDR1 is MGHRA and CDR2 YSYEKL. V lost 2 bases, J lost 0 bases, and 8 bases lay in between. The CDR3 runs 15 residues. The CDR3 sequence: CASSQKLSSYNEQFF. Here the CDR3 DNA reads TGCGCCAGCAGCCAAAAACTGAGCTCCTACAATGAGCAGTTCTTC.

This chain joins TRBV14 and TRBJ2-7, with TRBD1 matching over 10 bases. Germline trimming cut 4 bases from V and 1 base from J; bases unmatched to any gene: 7. The CDR3 length is 16 residues. Germline V gene lookup returns CDR1 SGHDN and CDR2 FVKESK. The CDR3 sequence: CASSRRGQGISYEQYF. The CDR3 coding sequence is TGTGCCAGCAGCCGCAGGGGACAGGGGATTTCCTACGAGCAGTACTTC.

V and J are TRBV6-5 and TRBJ2-1, with D unresolved. Germline loops: CDR1 MNHEY, CDR2 SVGAGI. This CDR3 is built from 15 residues. Deletions cut 7 bases from V and 0 bases from J, with 13 bases between. CDR3 coding DNA: TGTGCCAGCACTCGGGCCCGTGACTCCTACAATGAGCAGTTCTTC. Its translation: CASTRARDSYNEQFF.

A single count supports this clone. The V and J genes are TRBV19 and TRBJ1-1; D call uncertain. This CDR3 region has 16 residues. V was clipped by 3 bases and J by 0 bases, with 14 bases between them. Germline CDR1 reads LNHDA; CDR2 reads SQIVND (reference sequence). The CDR3, as DNA: TGTGCCAGTAGTATTATGGGTCAGTACCTGAACACTGAAGCTTTCTTT. It encodes CASSIMGQYLNTEAFF.

The genes are TRBV5-1 and TRBJ2-2, with 7 bases aligning to TRBD1. Germline assignment: CDR1 SGHRS and CDR2 YFSETQ. Losses at the gene ends were 1 base for V and 4 bases for J; bases not matched to a gene: 4. The CDR3 consists of 15 residues. The CDR3 coding sequence is TGCGCCAGCAGCTTGACAGGGGTGACCACCGGGGAGCTGTTTTTT. This translates into CASSLTGVTTGELFF.

This clone was seen a single time. V usage is TRBV15 and J usage is TRBJ1-2; D unresolved. The germline V gene has CDR1 LNHNV and CDR2 YYDKDF (reference sequence). This CDR3 region has 15 residues. V was shortened by 0 bases and J by 6 bases, with 14 bases between the two germline ends. The CDR3 spells CATSRDRIIGDGYTF. As DNA, the CDR3 is TGTGCCACCAGCAGAGATCGGATAATTGGGGATGGCTACACCTTC.

The genes are TRBV7-8 and TRBJ2-7; D unclear. V was cut by 2 bases and J by 0 bases, with 5 bases left in between. Germline V gives CDR1 SGHVS, CDR2 FQNEAQ. This CDR3 has 13 residues. The CDR3 loop is CASSLIASYEQYF. CDR3 nucleotide sequence: TGTGCCAGCAGCTTAATCGCCTCCTACGAGCAGTACTTC.

The V call is TRBV29-1, the J call TRBJ1-2; TRBD1 matches at 12 bases. The germline V gene encodes CDR1 SQVTM and CDR2 ANQGSEA. Trimming took 8 bases from V and 8 from J; bases not matched to a gene: 6. The CDR3 totals 12 residues. CDR3 in amino acids: CSLRDRGPGYTF. In DNA form, the CDR3 reads TGCAGCTTAAGGGACAGGGGGCCCGGCTACACCTTC.

Comments on this clone: A junction boundary mismatches the germline segment, possibly from a read error. This sequence joins TRBV5-1 and TRBJ1-1; 7 bases align to TRBD1. The CDR3 is 14 amino acids. Germline lookup yields CDR1 SGHRS and CDR2 YFSETQ. The CDR3 protein is CPSMGGGGYTEAFF. CDR3 DNA: TGCCCCAGCATGGGGGGAGGGGGCTATACTGAAGCTTTCTTT. Looking up the rest from reference TRBV5-1 and TRBJ1-1 gives the full variable domain: KAGVTQTPRYLIKTRGQQVTLSCSPISGHRSVSWYQQTPGQGLQFLFEYFSETQRNKGNFPGRFSGRQFSNSRSEMNVSTLELGDSALYLCPSMGGGGYTEAFFGQGTRLTVV.